The 13 T cell receptor beta chains listed next were all sequenced from one sample in a study of T-cell reconstitution after alpha-beta-depleted transplantation in children. This sample's TCRbeta library carried unique molecular identifier barcodes. TCRdb re-called the PCR reads with MiXCR, one entry per CDR3 protein. The profile shows roughly 300,000 distinct CDR3 sequences, about a tenth of them singletons. The sequencing here drew on PBMCs from the stem cell graft donor, taken from the stem cell graft. These receptors came from a human donor who donated a stem cell graft to a child with acute lymphoblastic leukemia.

This rearrangement joins TRBV4-2 to TRBJ2-1, with 15 positions matching TRBD2. The germline CDR1 and CDR2 sequences are LGHNA and YNFKEQ. This CDR3 has 18 amino acids. Trimming cost V 0 bases and J 3 bases; bases outside gene matches: 3. DNA for the CDR3: TGTGCCAGCAGCCAAGATCGGACTAGCGGGAGGGGCTACAATGAGCAGTTCTTC. Translation gives CASSQDRTSGRGYNEQFF.

There are many counts of this clonotype. The CDR3 protein is CASSSMAGELFF. The CDR3 region has the DNA TGTGCCAGCAGCTCCATGGCCGGGGAGCTGTTTTTT. The rearrangement joins TRBV5-6 to TRBJ2-2; D is ambiguous. Germline-derived CDR1 and CDR2 are SGHDT and YYEEEE. V was shortened by 3 bases and J by 6 bases, with 6 bases between the two germline ends. The CDR3 runs to 12 residues.

The chain combines TRBV7-9 with TRBJ1-1, with D tentatively TRBD1 (5 bases). The CDR3 extends over 13 amino acids. V was clipped by 0 bases and J by 6 bases, with 8 bases between them. Germline-derived CDR1 and CDR2 are SEHNR and FQNEAQ (reference sequence). The CDR3 loop is CASSLARGPEAFF. The CDR3 DNA sequence: TGTGCCAGCAGCTTAGCCCGGGGCCCTGAAGCTTTCTTT.

This clonotype has a count of ten or more. The chain links TRBV12-3 or TRBV12-4 to TRBJ2-2, with unresolved D. This CDR3 is built from 13 residues. Trimming took off 2 bases at V and 6 bases at J, with 7 bases between the two ends. CDR3 sequence: CASSLLGPGELFF. In nucleotides, the CDR3 is TGTGCCAGCAGTTTACTGGGTCCCGGGGAGCTGTTTTTT.

The table lists this clonotype with a few counts. The chain has TRBV4-2 and TRBJ2-3; D remains unclear. The CDR3 covers 20 residues. The V and J ends lost 1 base and 2 bases respectively, with 25 bases between them. Germline V gene sequence: CDR1 LGHNA, CDR2 YNFKEQ. The CDR3 DNA is TGTGCCAGCAGCCAAGGTGCCCGCCCTCCGCGGAAGGAGTTCACAGATACGCAGTATTTT. Its protein product is CASSQGARPPRKEFTDTQYF.

This clonotype was recorded a few times. This rearrangement joins TRBV5-1 to TRBJ2-2, with D possibly TRBD2 on 6 matching bases. Germline-derived CDR1 and CDR2 are SGHRS and YFSETQ. The CDR3 totals 13 residues. V was shortened by 7 bases and J by 4 bases, with 11 bases between the two germline ends. The CDR3 DNA is TGCGCCAGCCGTCGGGAGTCCACCGGGGAGCTGTTTTTT. Translated, it gives CASRRESTGELFF.

This chain links TRBV25-1 with TRBJ2-3; 7 bases line up with TRBD1. The CDR3 runs 16 residues. V trimming: 3 bases; J trimming: 0 bases; junction bases outside the gene matches: 6. Germline V gene lookup returns CDR1 MGHDK and CDR2 SYGVNS. CDR3: CASSEWTGPSTDTQYF. Written as DNA, the CDR3 is TGTGCCAGCAGTGAGTGGACAGGCCCTAGCACAGATACGCAGTATTTT.

This clonotype was seen a single time. The J gene is TRBJ2-1, the V gene TRBV20-1; possibly TRBD1 or TRBD2 for D (6 bases each). V gave up 2 bases and J gave up 5 bases, with 13 bases separating them. The CDR3 sequence is 14 residues long. Per the germline V gene, CDR1 is DFQATT and CDR2 is SNEGSKA (reference sequence). CDR3 loop: CSARRPGANNEQFF. The CDR3 DNA is TGCAGTGCTAGAAGACCGGGGGCCAACAATGAGCAGTTCTTC.

The chain combines TRBV15 with TRBJ2-7; TRBD1 matches 9 bases. The CDR3 has 13 amino acids. Losses at the gene ends were 8 bases for V and 6 bases for J; bases not matched to a gene: 8. From germline, CDR1 is LNHNV and CDR2 YYDKDF (reference sequence). Here the CDR3 reads CATGPGQGSEQYF. The CDR3 coding sequence is TGTGCCACCGGGCCGGGACAGGGATCCGAGCAGTACTTC.

This clonotype was counted between two and nine times. J is TRBJ2-1 and V is TRBV7-2; 9 nucleotides align to TRBD2. The CDR3 is 13 amino acids. From germline, CDR1 is SGHTA and CDR2 FQGNSA. With V trimmed by 7 bases and J by 10 bases, 8 bases remained unmatched. The CDR3 DNA reads TGTGCCAGCAAAATAGCGGGGGAAAGAGAGCAGTTCTTC. Its protein product is CASKIAGEREQFF.

This clonotype was recorded at least ten times. The CDR3 bases are TGTGCCAGCAGTTACACAGACTCATGGACTGAAGCTTTCTTT. Translating gives CASSYTDSWTEAFF. The genes are TRBV6-5 and TRBJ1-1; D gene unclear. V was shortened by 2 bases and J by 5 bases, with 12 bases between the two germline ends. The CDR3 loop spans 14 amino acids. The germline V gene encodes CDR1 MNHEY and CDR2 SVGAGI.

The chain joins TRBV12-3 or TRBV12-4 to TRBJ2-2, with D tentatively TRBD1 or TRBD2 (5 bases each). This CDR3 spans 13 amino acids. V lost 8 bases, J lost 1 base, and 8 bases lay in between. The CDR3 DNA reads as TGTGCCAGCTGGGACGGGAACACCGGGGAGCTGTTTTTT. The encoded protein is CASWDGNTGELFF.

CDR3: CASSFEARESYEQYF. The DNA of the CDR3 is TGCGCCAGCAGCTTTGAGGCGCGGGAAAGCTACGAGCAGTACTTC. V and J are TRBV5-1 and TRBJ2-7; D might be TRBD2 (6 bases). Trimming removed 2 bases at V and 3 bases at J, with 15 bases between. CDR3 length: 15 amino acids. Germline loops: CDR1 SGHRS, CDR2 YFSETQ.